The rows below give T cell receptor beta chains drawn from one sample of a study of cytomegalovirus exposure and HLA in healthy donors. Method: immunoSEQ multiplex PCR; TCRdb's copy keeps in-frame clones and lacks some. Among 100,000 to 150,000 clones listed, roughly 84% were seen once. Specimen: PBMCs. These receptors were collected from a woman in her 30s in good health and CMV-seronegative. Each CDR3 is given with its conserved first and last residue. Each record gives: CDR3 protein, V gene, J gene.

CDR3 protein: CAWRAVAGGYTF
V gene: TRBV30
J gene: TRBJ1-2

CDR3 protein: CASSLDRRDEKLFF
V gene: TRBV7-9
J gene: TRBJ1-4

CDR3 protein: CASSIRRGGDTQYF
V gene: TRBV27
J gene: TRBJ2-3

CDR3 protein: CASRVWESSYNEQFF
V gene: TRBV6-5
J gene: TRBJ2-1

CDR3 protein: CASSLGAGAYSYEQYF
V gene: TRBV7-9
J gene: TRBJ2-7

CDR3 protein: CASSHSGGVTGELFF
V gene: TRBV5-6
J gene: TRBJ2-2

CDR3 protein: CASSQGGVTEAFF
V gene: TRBV18
J gene: TRBJ1-1

CDR3 protein: CASSGGRGLISTQYF
V gene: TRBV9
J gene: TRBJ2-3

CDR3 protein: CASSQGTGLMNTEAFF
V gene: TRBV4-1
J gene: TRBJ1-1

CDR3 protein: CASSPKRGANQPQHF
V gene: TRBV21-1
J gene: TRBJ1-5

CDR3 protein: CASSLAINLNTGELFF
V gene: TRBV11-2
J gene: TRBJ2-2

CDR3 protein: CASSSGGGATDTQYF
V gene: TRBV27
J gene: TRBJ2-3

CDR3 protein: CASSPHPGGGGNQPQHF
V gene: TRBV7-2
J gene: TRBJ1-5

CDR3 protein: CASSTGGWTGELFF
V gene: TRBV19
J gene: TRBJ2-2

CDR3 protein: CASSLDELAGGRQETQYF
V gene: TRBV11-3
J gene: TRBJ2-5

CDR3 protein: CASSLQEGEAFF
V gene: TRBV5-1
J gene: TRBJ1-1

CDR3 protein: CASSLDRVWSEAFF
V gene: TRBV7-2
J gene: TRBJ1-1

CDR3 protein: CASSYSREGTGGNYGYTF
V gene: TRBV6-7
J gene: TRBJ1-2

CDR3 protein: CASSSVQGLYGYTF
V gene: TRBV11-3
J gene: TRBJ1-2

CDR3 protein: CASSPWGGGSEQYF
V gene: TRBV6-6
J gene: TRBJ2-7

CDR3 protein: CASSSHSGQSLVQPQHF
V gene: TRBV27
J gene: TRBJ1-5

CDR3 protein: CASSEFGTGREAFF
V gene: TRBV2
J gene: TRBJ1-1

CDR3 protein: CASSVQLNTEAFF
V gene: TRBV6-1
J gene: TRBJ1-1

CDR3 protein: CASSYGGGAYEQYF
V gene: TRBV5-6
J gene: TRBJ2-7

CDR3 protein: CASSYSGQGADGYTF
V gene: TRBV6-5
J gene: TRBJ1-2

CDR3 protein: CASSLAGGIPFVSTDTQYF
V gene: TRBV7-2
J gene: TRBJ2-3

CDR3 protein: CASSLDDNGLTGELFF
V gene: TRBV7-6
J gene: TRBJ2-2